The 2 T cell receptor beta chains reported below all come from one sample, sequenced in a study of shared clonotypes between healthy human individuals. The protocol was immunoSEQ multiplex PCR, while the TCRdb copy is restricted to in-frame clones and leaves out a portion. The repertoire holds just over 2,000,000 clones, with 85% to 95% as singletons. Only CD45RO-negative cells positively selected for CCR7 counted as naive CD8 cells, so terminally differentiated effector memory CD45RA+ cells were excluded. The sample taken for sequencing was naive CD8+ T cells sorted from blood. Receptors originate from a man between 18 and 35 years old in good health.

The rearrangement links TRBV9 to TRBJ2-1; no clear D. Germline values: CDR1 SGDLS, CDR2 YYNGEE. V dropped 4 bases and J dropped 0 bases, with 5 bases sitting between them. There are 13 residues in the CDR3. CDR3 DNA sequence: TGTGCCAGCAGCACGAGCTCCTACAATGAGCAGTTCTTC. Translated, it gives CASSTSSYNEQFF.

Comments on this clone: At the DNA level, this CDR3 is encoded by other sequences in the same sample as well. This chain uses TRBV11-2 with TRBJ2-1; D is unresolved. Germline CDR1 and CDR2: SGHAT and FQNNGV. The V and J ends lost 3 bases and 9 bases respectively, with 6 bases between them. The CDR3 is 11 residues long. The CDR3 sequence: CASSLGSEQFF. The CDR3 nucleotides read TGTGCCAGCAGCTTGGGTAGTGAGCAGTTCTTC.